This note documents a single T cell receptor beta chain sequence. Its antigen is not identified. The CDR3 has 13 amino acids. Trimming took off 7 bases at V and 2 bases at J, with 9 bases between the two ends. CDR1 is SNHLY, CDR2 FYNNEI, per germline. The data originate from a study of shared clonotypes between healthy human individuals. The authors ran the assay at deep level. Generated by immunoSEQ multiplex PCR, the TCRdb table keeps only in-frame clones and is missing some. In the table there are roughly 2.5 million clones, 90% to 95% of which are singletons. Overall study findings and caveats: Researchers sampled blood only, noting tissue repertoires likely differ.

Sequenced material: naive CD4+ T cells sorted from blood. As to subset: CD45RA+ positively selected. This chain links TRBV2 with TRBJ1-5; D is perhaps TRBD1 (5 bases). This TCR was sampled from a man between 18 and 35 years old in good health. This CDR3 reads CASNRGGNQPQHF. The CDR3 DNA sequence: TGTGCCAGCAATAGGGGTGGCAATCAGCCCCAGCATTTT.